This entry is about one T cell receptor beta chain. Its antigen target is currently unknown. There are no base qualities to consult, and no much larger clone falls within one base. The CDR3 regions of human TCRbeta chains were analyzed by immunosequencing. In the source study's methods: TCRs in the repertoires were matched against a reference library of SARS-CoV-2-specific TCRs that had been generated with the MIRA antigen-specificity platform. Breadth meant the fraction of unique TCRs that were SARS-CoV-2-associated, whereas depth meant the fraction of total T cells that were SARS-CoV-2-associated. Using the MIRA data, each spike-specific TCR was mapped to the spike region that the TCR reacts to and placed in a CD4 or CD8 class. Log10-transformed breadth and depth values were compared by one-way ANOVA with Sidak's multiple comparisons tests. This immuneACCESS table, as held by TCRdb, lists in-frame sequences with V and J called but not all clones. Of the missing ones, under half trace to an unresolved V gene in checked studies; the others have no known cause. V, J and clone size derive from that table, while D and trimming were established from the DNA sequence. A total of 99,000 or so clones appear in this sample, 89% of them only once. The ten largest make up approximately 45% of the sample.

The sample originates from a study of T cell responses to AZD1222 COVID-19 vaccine (dated by TCRdb to 2020 to 2022). Broadly, across the study: A total of 230 to 250 trial participants underwent TCR sequencing, of whom roughly 210 had received two doses of AZD1222 and roughly 26 had received two doses of the MenACWY control vaccine. Trial participants were enrolled by age into subgroups of 18-55, 56-69 and 70-plus years, and about 150, 27 and 61 TCR-sequenced participants, respectively, were included in these subgroups.

Broader findings and caveats from the paper: Vaccine-associated CD4 TCRs spanned the whole spike protein, with dominant responses in regions 160-218 and 743-854. Nearly half of unique spike-specific TCRs reportedly recognized epitopes outside regions mutated in the B.1.351 and B.1.1.7 variants. Most participants were white British and females outnumbered males, and the authors suggested that clonal diversity may have been underestimated. After two AZD1222 doses, both the breadth and the depth of spike-specific TCRs were significantly higher than at day 0 and than in MenACWY recipients. In the small 56-69-year group, the increase in depth fell short of significance, most likely because of low power. Because no day 14 peak-response samples were available, repertoires were characterized only after the peak T cell response. Conclusions about previously exposed vaccinees are limited because only a handful of AZD1222 recipients were SARS-CoV-2 seropositive at baseline.

The sample's time point label, in plain terms: about 28 days (+/-7) after the second vaccine dose. AZD1222 recipients given second doses at about 4 weeks or at about 12 weeks were pooled, since spike-specific TCR depth and breadth were not found to differ between the two schedules. Vaccinee samples were obtained from the UK trials COV001 and COV002, which included a single-blind randomized controlled phase 2/3 trial of AZD1222 (ChAdOx1 nCoV-19) in healthy adults. For TCRbeta chain sequencing, PBMC samples from trial participants were taken at day 0 and at day 28 after the second dose. In the germline V gene (reference sequence), CDR1 corresponds to LNHNV and CDR2 to YYDKDF. The CDR3 spans 15 residues, from the cysteine through the phenylalanine. Kept here is only the CDR3 DNA, which spans 45 bases and is read in frame from base 1. The V end loses 5 bases and the J end loses 8 bases, and a stretch of 21 bases separates them.

The chain is made from TRBV15 and TRBJ1-1; TRBD1 is a weak D gene call, 5 bases matching. This sample comprised peripheral blood, obtained 28 days after the second AZD1222 dose. The sequence was collected from an adult who received the AZD1222 COVID-19 vaccine. The CDR3 corresponds to CATSERTGGGREAFF. In nucleotide form, the sequence is TGTGCCACCAGCGAGAGAACCGGTGGGGGTAGAGAAGCTTTCTTT.